This T cell receptor beta chain was obtained from a study of spatial heterogeneity in lung cancer. Study at large: More beta-chain than alpha-chain sequences were consistently detected. Each unique TCR and UMI combination was seen more than ten times on average in raw reads.

This clonotype occurred many times. Its antigen is undetermined. The time point was: sample taken at primary tumor resection. Unsorted whole RNA samples from tumor, nontumor lung or frozen PBMC were sequenced. CDR3 length: 14 amino acids. Germline V gene lookup returns CDR1 MNHEY and CDR2 SMNVEV (reference sequence). V lost 5 bases and J lost 3; bases outside the gene matches: 4. Individual TCR cDNA molecules each bore their own unique molecular identifier. TCRdb re-called the 5' RACE reads through MiXCR, storing one row per CDR3 protein. The sample consists of 10,000 to 15,000 distinct CDR3 sequences, over 6.5% of them appearing once. Study findings and constraints: How many expanded intratumoral alpha and beta TCRs were present tracked the tumor mutation count, which was a count of nonsynonymous mutations.

The chain couples TRBV27 to TRBJ2-3, with 8 bases aligning to TRBD1. This receptor was obtained from a female donor with early-stage non-small cell lung cancer. The input for sequencing was lung tumor tissue, taken at surgery. CDR3 in amino acids: CASSQDRATDTQYF. In DNA form, the CDR3 reads TGTGCCAGCAGTCAGGACAGGGCGACAGATACGCAGTATTTT.